The 15 T cell receptor beta chains below all came from one sample that was sequenced in a study of cytomegalovirus exposure and HLA in healthy donors. The PCR used 60 Vbeta and 13 Jbeta primers. This table comes from immunoSEQ multiplex PCR, and its TCRdb copy is limited to in-frame clones, with some not included. Of about 210,000 clones in the sample, around 86% were seen once. Input material: PBMCs. These receptors were collected from a woman in her fifties or sixties in good health and CMV-seropositive.

This clone turned up a few times. The DNA of the CDR3 is TGCGCCAGCAGCGCCCGGGGGAACACTGAAGCTTTCTTT. It translates to CASSARGNTEAFF. This chain connects TRBV5-1 to TRBJ1-1; no definite D call. CDR1 SGHRS and CDR2 YFSETQ come from the germline V gene. Between the trimmed V and J ends, which lost 4 bases and 1 base, there was a span of 8 bases. The CDR3 length is 13 residues.

The chain links TRBV5-8 to TRBJ2-2; D is perhaps TRBD2 (6 bases). The V end lost 0 bases, the J end lost 0 bases, and 9 bases lay between the germline ends. In germline, CDR1 is SGHTS, CDR2 YDEGEE. The CDR3 extends over 16 amino acids. The CDR3 region has the DNA TGTGCCAGCAGCTTGGCCTGGGACTCGAACACCGGGGAGCTGTTTTTT. Its protein is CASSLAWDSNTGELFF.

V gene TRBV4-1 combines with J gene TRBJ2-5; D is perhaps TRBD1 (6 bases). The J call could be wrong; TRBJ2-7 is a better fit for the DNA end. The germline CDR1 and CDR2 sequences are MGHRA and YSYEKL. This CDR3 is 14 amino acids long. The CDR3 nucleotides are TGCGCCAGCAGCCAAACAGGGATCTCCTACGAGCAGTACTTC. This translates into CASSQTGISYEQYF.

The chain combines TRBV7-3 with TRBJ2-1; possible D gene TRBD1, 7 bases. Germline CDR1 and CDR2: SGHTA and FQGTGA. Trimming removed 1 base from V and 7 bases from J, with 17 bases in between. This CDR3 region has 16 residues. The CDR3, as DNA: TGTGCCAGCAGCTTAAGTGGGGGGACAGTGTGGAATGAGCAGTTCTTC. It codes for CASSLSGGTVWNEQFF.

The rearrangement links TRBV6-6 to TRBJ1-2; D ambiguous. V gave up 2 bases and J gave up 0 bases, with 7 bases separating them. Germline CDR1 reads MNHNY; CDR2 reads SVGAGI (reference sequence). The CDR3 contains 14 residues. The CDR3 bases are TGTGCCAGCAGTTACGTAGGAGCTAACTATGGCTACACCTTC. This sequence encodes CASSYVGANYGYTF.

This clone appeared once. The V and J genes are TRBV5-1 and TRBJ1-4, with 8 bases that match TRBD1. The junction had 7 bases not matched to a gene; V was cut back by 4 bases and J by 2 bases. CDR1 is SGHRS and CDR2 is YFSETQ in the germline V gene. This CDR3 comprises 16 residues. The CDR3 region is CASSRWNRGTNEKLFF. The CDR3 nucleotides read TGCGCCAGCAGCCGATGGAACAGGGGGACTAATGAAAAACTGTTTTTT.

The rearrangement uses TRBV19 and TRBJ2-5, with D possibly matching TRBD1 (5 bases). CDR1 and CDR2 (germline): LNHDA, SQIVND (reference sequence). V lost 4 bases, J lost 3 bases, and 18 bases lay in between. The CDR3 extends over 16 amino acids. CDR3: CASSSQGQSFEETQYF. The CDR3 bases are TGTGCCAGTAGTAGCCAGGGTCAGAGCTTTGAAGAGACCCAGTACTTC.

The rearrangement links TRBV30 to TRBJ1-2; 7 bases match TRBD1. The CDR3 has 14 amino acids. V gave up 0 bases and J gave up 8 bases; unmatched junction bases: 9. In germline, CDR1 is GTSNPN, CDR2 SVGIG (reference sequence). CDR3 sequence: CAWSVQGSIEGYTF. CDR3 sequence (DNA): TGTGCCTGGAGTGTACAGGGGTCGATAGAGGGCTACACCTTC.

Here the CDR3 reads CASSRGSLNTEAFF. The CDR3 region has the DNA TGTGCCAGTAGTCGGGGGAGTCTGAACACTGAAGCTTTCTTT. V is TRBV19 and J is TRBJ1-1, with a tentative D call TRBD1 (5 bases). Looked up from germline, CDR1 is LNHDA and CDR2 is SQIVND (reference sequence). There are 14 residues in the CDR3. The V and J ends lost 5 bases and 0 bases respectively, with 10 bases between them.

This sequence joins TRBV7-2 and TRBJ1-5; D is perhaps TRBD1 (6 bases). CDR3 size: 15 residues. CDR1 and CDR2 from the germline V gene are SGHTA and FQGNSA. Trimming took 5 bases from V and 3 from J, leaving 14 bases between them. In DNA form, the CDR3 reads TGTGCCAGCAGCCCAGTAGGGGGTTTCAATCAGCCCCAGCATTTT. Encoded protein: CASSPVGGFNQPQHF.

This clone was seen just once. V and J are TRBV7-2 and TRBJ2-5; the D gene is possibly TRBD2 (6 bases). From germline, CDR1 is SGHTA and CDR2 FQGNSA. Trimming removed 4 bases from V and 4 bases from J, with 10 bases in between. The CDR3 consists of 13 residues. The CDR3 DNA reads TGTGCCAGCAGCTCGGGGGTGGGAGAGACCCAGTACTTC. Its protein is CASSSGVGETQYF.

The chain employs TRBV7-9 and TRBJ2-5; 7 nucleotides align to TRBD1. The germline gives CDR1 SEHNR, CDR2 FQNEAQ (reference sequence). Trimming cost V 6 bases and J 3 bases; bases outside gene matches: 13. The CDR3 totals 16 residues. CDR3 coding DNA: TGTGCCAGCAGTCGTTGGACAGGTGGTAAAGAAGAGACCCAGTACTTC. This encodes CASSRWTGGKEETQYF.

J is TRBJ2-7 and V is TRBV19, with D tentatively TRBD2 (6 bases). Trimming cost V 3 bases and J 3 bases, with 15 bases left between them. CDR3 length: 15 residues. The germline CDR1 and CDR2 sequences are LNHDA and SQIVND (reference sequence). The CDR3 loop reads CASSISLAADYEQYF. Written as DNA, the CDR3 is TGTGCCAGTAGTATCTCGTTAGCGGCGGACTACGAGCAGTACTTC.

The gene calls are TRBV30 and TRBJ2-3, with 9 nucleotides matching TRBD2. V was clipped by 0 bases and J by 3 bases; unmatched bases: 4. This CDR3 is built from 15 residues. Germline V CDR1 and CDR2: GTSNPN, SVGIG (reference sequence). The CDR3: CAWSVRAGGTDTQYF. In DNA, the CDR3 is TGTGCCTGGAGTGTGAGGGCGGGGGGGACAGATACGCAGTATTTT.

This chain joins TRBV5-1 and TRBJ1-5; D gene unclear. Trimming removed 0 bases at V and 1 base at J, with 8 bases between. Per the germline V gene, CDR1 is SGHRS and CDR2 is YFSETQ. This CDR3 is 15 amino acids long. The CDR3 DNA reads as TGCGCCAGCAGCTTGGGAGGCAGCAGCAATCAGCCCCAGCATTTT. Translated: CASSLGGSSNQPQHF. The entire variable domain, with the rest obtained from reference TRBV5-1 and TRBJ1-5, is as follows: KAGVTQTPRYLIKTRGQQVTLSCSPISGHRSVSWYQQTPGQGLQFLFEYFSETQRNKGNFPGRFSGRQFSNSRSEMNVSTLELGDSALYLCASSLGGSSNQPQHFGDGTRLSIL.